This TCR beta chain was obtained from a study of T cell repertoires in cytomegalovirus infection. Study as a whole: Recently identified HLA-C-restricted and well-studied HLA-B-restricted CMV epitopes were used. Both a matching HLA type and CMV infection were indicated by public TCR beta signatures.

A note on this clonotype: Its antigen is unknown.

TCRdb re-called the reads with MiXCR, one entry per CDR3 protein. Among about 920,000 distinct CDR3 sequences listed, 31% were seen once. General study findings and limits: The response measured ex vivo was dominated by TCR beta clonotypes (HLA-C-restricted and CMV-specific). Cumulative public TCR beta family frequency identified CMV carriers with the relevant HLA.

The CDR3 totals 15 residues. The trim removed 1 base at V and 1 base at J, leaving 1 base unmatched. Germline V gives CDR1 MNHNS, CDR2 SASEGT. V is TRBV6-1 and J is TRBJ1-2; 9 bases line up with TRBD1. The TCR originated in a human donor in good health (CMV status not recorded). Some clones in this sample may be carry-over from other donors' samples. Source: cultured CD8+ T cells from PBMCs, taken from culture after CMV antigen stimulation. The DNA for the CDR3 is TGTGCCAGCAGTGAAGGACAGGGGGGTAACTATGGCTACACCTTC. It encodes CASSEGQGGNYGYTF.